This entry describes one T cell receptor beta chain. The antigen remains undetermined. These data are taken from a study of graft-versus-host responses after intestinal transplantation. Study in general: Induction using anti-thymocyte globulin, followed by tacrolimus and steroids for roughly 3 years, was given to all recipients.

The CDR3 runs to 14 residues. In germline, CDR1 is SGHRS, CDR2 YFSETQ. Trimming at V came to 4 bases and at J to 5 bases, leaving 5 bases not matched to a gene. Study-wide points: Present in recipient marrow, GvH clones included some that appeared first in ileum or blood.

The table came from immunoSEQ multiplex PCR; TCRdb's copy has only in-frame clones and leaves some out. The sample lists roughly 100,000 clones, over 75% seen once, with over 0.7% in the top ten. This chain connects TRBV5-1 to TRBJ2-3, with TRBD1 matching 9 bases. Sequenced here: unstimulated CD4+ T cells sorted from spleen or lymph node cells, sampled before intestinal transplant. The sequence was collected from a human donor who received an intestinal transplant. CDR3 DNA: TGCGCCAGCAGCATTGGACAGGGGAAAGATACGCAGTATTTT. This sequence encodes CASSIGQGKDTQYF.